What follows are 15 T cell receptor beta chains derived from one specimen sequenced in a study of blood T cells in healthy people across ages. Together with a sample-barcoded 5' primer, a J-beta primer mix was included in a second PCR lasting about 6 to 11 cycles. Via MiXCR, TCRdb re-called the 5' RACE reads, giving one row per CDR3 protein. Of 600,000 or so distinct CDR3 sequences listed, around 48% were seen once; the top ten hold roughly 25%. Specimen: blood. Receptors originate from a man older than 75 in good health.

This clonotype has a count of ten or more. In nucleotides, the CDR3 is TGTGCCAGCAGTTCCCCGGGACGGGTAAGCTCCTACGAGCAGTACTTC. Amino acid sequence: CASSSPGRVSSYEQYF. This chain connects TRBV6-6 to TRBJ2-7; D is perhaps TRBD1 or TRBD2 (5 bases each). The length of the CDR3 is 16 residues. The germline V gene encodes CDR1 MNHNY and CDR2 SVGAGI (reference sequence). V was cut by 4 bases and J by 0 bases, with 16 bases left in between.

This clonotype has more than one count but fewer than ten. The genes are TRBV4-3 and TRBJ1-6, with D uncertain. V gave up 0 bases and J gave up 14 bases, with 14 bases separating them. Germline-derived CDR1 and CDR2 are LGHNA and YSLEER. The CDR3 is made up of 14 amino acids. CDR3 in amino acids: CASSQDTGNRALHF. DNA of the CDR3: TGCGCCAGCAGCCAAGATACTGGGAATCGGGCCCTCCACTTT.

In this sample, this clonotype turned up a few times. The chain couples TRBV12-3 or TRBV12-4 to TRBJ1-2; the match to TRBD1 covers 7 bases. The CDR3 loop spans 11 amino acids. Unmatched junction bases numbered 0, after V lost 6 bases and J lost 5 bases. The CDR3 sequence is CASRQGYGYTF. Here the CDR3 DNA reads TGTGCCAGCAGACAGGGGTATGGCTACACCTTC.

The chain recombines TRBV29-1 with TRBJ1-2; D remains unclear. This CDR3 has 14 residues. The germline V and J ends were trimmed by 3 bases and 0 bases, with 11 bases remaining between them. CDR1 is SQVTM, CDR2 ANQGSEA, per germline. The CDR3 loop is CSVEGRGPNYGYTF. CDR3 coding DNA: TGCAGCGTTGAGGGCAGAGGGCCTAACTATGGCTACACCTTC.

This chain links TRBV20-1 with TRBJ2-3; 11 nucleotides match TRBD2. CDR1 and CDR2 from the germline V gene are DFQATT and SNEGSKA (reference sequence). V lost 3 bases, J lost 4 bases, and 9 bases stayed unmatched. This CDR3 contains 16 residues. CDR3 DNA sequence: TGCAGTGCTAGGGAGGGACTAGCGGTGACCCCAGATACGCAGTATTTT. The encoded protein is CSAREGLAVTPDTQYF.

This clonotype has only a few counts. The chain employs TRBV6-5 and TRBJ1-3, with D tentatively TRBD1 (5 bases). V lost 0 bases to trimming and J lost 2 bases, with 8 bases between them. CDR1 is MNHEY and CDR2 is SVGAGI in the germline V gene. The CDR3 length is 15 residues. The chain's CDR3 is CASSYSRQTGNTIYF. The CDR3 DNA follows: TGTGCCAGCAGTTACTCACGACAGACTGGAAACACCATATATTTT.

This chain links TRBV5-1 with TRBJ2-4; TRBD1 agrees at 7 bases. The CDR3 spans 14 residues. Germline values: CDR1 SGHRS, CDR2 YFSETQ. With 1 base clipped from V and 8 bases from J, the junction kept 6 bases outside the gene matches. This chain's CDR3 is CASSLSGQGDIQYF. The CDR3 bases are TGCGCCAGCAGCTTGTCAGGGCAGGGGGACATTCAGTACTTC.

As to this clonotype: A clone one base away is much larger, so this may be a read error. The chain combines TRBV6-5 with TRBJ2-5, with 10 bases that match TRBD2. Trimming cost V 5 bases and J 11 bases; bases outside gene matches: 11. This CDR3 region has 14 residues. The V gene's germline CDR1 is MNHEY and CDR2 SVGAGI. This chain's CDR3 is CASSQTSGYVEQYF. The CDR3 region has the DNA TGTGCCAGCAGTCAGACTAGCGGGTACGTTGAGCAGTACTTC.

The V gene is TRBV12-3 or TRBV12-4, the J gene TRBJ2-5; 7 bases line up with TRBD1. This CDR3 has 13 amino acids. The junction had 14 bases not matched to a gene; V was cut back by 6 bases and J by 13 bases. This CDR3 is CASRPTGLGERYF. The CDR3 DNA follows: TGTGCCAGCAGACCGACAGGGTTGGGCGAGCGGTACTTC.

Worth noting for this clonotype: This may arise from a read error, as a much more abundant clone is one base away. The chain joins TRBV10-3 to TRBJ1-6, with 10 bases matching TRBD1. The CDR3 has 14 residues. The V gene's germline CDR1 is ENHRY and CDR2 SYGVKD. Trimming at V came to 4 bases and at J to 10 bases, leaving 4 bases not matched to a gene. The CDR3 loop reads CAISAGTGDSPLHF. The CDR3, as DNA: TGTGCCATCAGTGCCGGGACAGGGGACTCACCCCTCCACTTT.

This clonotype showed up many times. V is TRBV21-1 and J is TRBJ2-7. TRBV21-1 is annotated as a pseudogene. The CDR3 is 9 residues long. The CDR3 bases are TGTGCCTCTACCTACGAGCAGTACTTC. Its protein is CASTYEQYF.

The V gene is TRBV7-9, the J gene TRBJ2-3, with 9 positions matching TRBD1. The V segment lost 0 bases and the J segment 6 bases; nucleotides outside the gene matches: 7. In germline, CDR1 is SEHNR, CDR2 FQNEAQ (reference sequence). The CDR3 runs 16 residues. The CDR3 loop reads CASSLAWGQGADTQYF. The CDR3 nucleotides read TGTGCCAGCAGCTTAGCGTGGGGACAGGGTGCCGATACGCAGTATTTT.

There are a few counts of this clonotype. CDR3 bases: TGTGCCAGCAGCCTCCGAGGCTGGGAAGCTAGCACAGATACGCAGTATTTT. Translated, it gives CASSLRGWEASTDTQYF. The chain employs TRBV7-2 and TRBJ2-3; D is ambiguous. This CDR3 is built from 17 residues. CDR1 SGHTA and CDR2 FQGNSA come from the germline V gene. Trimming left V 5 bases short and J 0 bases short, with 18 bases between.

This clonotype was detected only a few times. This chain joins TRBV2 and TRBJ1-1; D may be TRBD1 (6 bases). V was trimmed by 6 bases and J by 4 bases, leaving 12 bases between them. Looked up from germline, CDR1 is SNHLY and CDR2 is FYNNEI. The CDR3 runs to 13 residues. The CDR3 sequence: CASSPRGRTEAFF. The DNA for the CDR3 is TGTGCCAGCAGCCCCAGGGGCCGCACTGAAGCTTTCTTT.

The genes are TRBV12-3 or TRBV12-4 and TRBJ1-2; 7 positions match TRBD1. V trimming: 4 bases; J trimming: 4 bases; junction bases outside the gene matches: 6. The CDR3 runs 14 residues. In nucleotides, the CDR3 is TGTGCCAGCAGTTCCGACAGGGACCGCTATGGCTACACCTTC. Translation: CASSSDRDRYGYTF.